This TCR beta chain was retrieved from a study of blood T cell repertoires in COVID-19. Study background: Donors in the United States, Italy and Spain gave samples during acute or convalescent COVID-19. PBMCs, B-cell-depleted T cells, or T cells provided the cDNA or gDNA that made up the material.

Germline lookup yields CDR1 SGHTS and CDR2 YDEGEE. V was clipped by 5 bases and J by 3 bases; unmatched bases: 10. The CDR3 totals 15 residues. Study processing details: Amplification from reference gene primers served as the basis for estimated nucleated cell counts. Generated by immunoSEQ multiplex PCR, the TCRdb table keeps only in-frame clones and is missing some. That table gives V, J and clone size, and the DNA gave D and trimming. The table includes about 210,000 clones, 83% detected once. This clone came up once. The chain recombines TRBV5-8 with TRBJ1-2; 7 bases line up with TRBD1. The source of this sequence is a woman aged 40 to 50 with active or convalescent COVID-19. What was sequenced was peripheral blood. CDR3 amino acids: CASSFDRDPYYGYTF. The CDR3 DNA sequence: TGTGCCAGCAGTTTCGACAGGGACCCGTACTATGGCTACACCTTC.